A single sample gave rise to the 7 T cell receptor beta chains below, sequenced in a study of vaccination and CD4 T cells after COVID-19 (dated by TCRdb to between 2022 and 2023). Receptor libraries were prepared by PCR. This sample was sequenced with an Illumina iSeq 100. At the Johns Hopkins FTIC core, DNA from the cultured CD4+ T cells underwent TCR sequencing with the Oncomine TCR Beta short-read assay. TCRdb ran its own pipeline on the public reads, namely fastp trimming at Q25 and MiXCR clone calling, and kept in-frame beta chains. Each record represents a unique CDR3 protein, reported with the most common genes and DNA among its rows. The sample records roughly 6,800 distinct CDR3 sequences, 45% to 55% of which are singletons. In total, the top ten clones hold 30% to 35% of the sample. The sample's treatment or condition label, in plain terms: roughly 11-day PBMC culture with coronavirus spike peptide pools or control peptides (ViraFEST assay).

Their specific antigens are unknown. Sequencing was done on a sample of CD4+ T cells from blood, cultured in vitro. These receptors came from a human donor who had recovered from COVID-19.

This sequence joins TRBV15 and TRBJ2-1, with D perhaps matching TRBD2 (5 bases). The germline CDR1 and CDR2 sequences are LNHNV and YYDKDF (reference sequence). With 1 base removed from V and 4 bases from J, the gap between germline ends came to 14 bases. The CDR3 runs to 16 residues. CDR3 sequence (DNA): TGTGCCACCAGCAGAGTGAGCGGACCCGAATACAATGAGCAGTTCTTC. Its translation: CATSRVSGPEYNEQFF.

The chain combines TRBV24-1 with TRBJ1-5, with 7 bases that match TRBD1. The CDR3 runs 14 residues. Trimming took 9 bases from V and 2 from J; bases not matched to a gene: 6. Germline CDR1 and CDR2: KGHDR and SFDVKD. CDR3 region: CATQTGRGNQPQHF. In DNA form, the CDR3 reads TGTGCCACCCAGACAGGGCGCGGCAATCAGCCCCAGCATTTT.

In nucleotides, the CDR3 is TGCAGTGCTAGGCGCAGGGGGGGGGAGACCCAGTACTTC. Protein: CSARRRGGETQYF. The genes are TRBV20-1 and TRBJ2-5; D possibly matches TRBD1 or TRBD2 (7 bases each). Per germline, CDR1 DFQATT and CDR2 SNEGSKA (reference sequence). V lost 3 bases to trimming and J lost 5 bases, with 13 bases between them. CDR3 length: 13 amino acids.

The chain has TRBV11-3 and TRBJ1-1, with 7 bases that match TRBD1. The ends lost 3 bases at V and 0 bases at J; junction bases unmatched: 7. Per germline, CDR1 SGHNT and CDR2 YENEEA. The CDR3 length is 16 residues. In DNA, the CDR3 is TGTGCCAGCAGCTTGCAGGGGGTCAGGATGAACACTGAAGCTTTCTTT. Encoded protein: CASSLQGVRMNTEAFF.

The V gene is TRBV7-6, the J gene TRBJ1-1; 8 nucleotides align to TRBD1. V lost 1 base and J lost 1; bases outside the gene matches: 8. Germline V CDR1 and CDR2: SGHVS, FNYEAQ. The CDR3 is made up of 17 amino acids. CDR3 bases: TGTGCCAGCAGCTTAGTTCGGCAGGGGGCATCGAACACTGAAGCTTTCTTT. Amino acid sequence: CASSLVRQGASNTEAFF.

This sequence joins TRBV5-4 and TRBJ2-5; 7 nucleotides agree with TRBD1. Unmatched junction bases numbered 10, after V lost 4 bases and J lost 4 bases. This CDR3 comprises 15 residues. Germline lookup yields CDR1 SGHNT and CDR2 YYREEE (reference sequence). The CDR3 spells CASSPRGDRAETQYF. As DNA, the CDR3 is TGTGCCAGCAGCCCACGGGGTGACAGGGCAGAGACCCAGTACTTC.

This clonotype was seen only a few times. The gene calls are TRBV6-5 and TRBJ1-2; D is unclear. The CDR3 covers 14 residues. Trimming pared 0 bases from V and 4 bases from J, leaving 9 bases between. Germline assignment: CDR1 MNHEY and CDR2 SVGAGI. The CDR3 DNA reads TGTGCCAGCAGTTACTCGCGGCAGGTCTATGGCTACACCTTC. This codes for CASSYSRQVYGYTF.